This T cell receptor beta chain stems from a study of regulatory T cells in long-lasting Graves disease. This clonotype was detected ten times or more. Its antigen is not known. CDR1 is SEHNR and CDR2 is FQNEAQ in the germline V gene (reference sequence). V gave up 5 bases and J gave up 4 bases, with 14 bases separating them. The CDR3 covers 14 residues. Whole-study results and caveats: Peripheral blood, not thyroid tissue, was the sole material studied. In persistent patients, shared public clonotypes (roughly 3,000) outnumbered those in new patients (about 890). Graves' patients with persistent disease showed TCR diversity lower than patients newly diagnosed.

HTBI primers from iRepertoire and Arm-PCR of CDR3 regions yielded the TCR beta libraries. TCRdb analysed the multiplex PCR reads with MiXCR anew, one entry per CDR3 protein. The data show some 500,000 distinct CDR3 sequences, with 13% seen just once and roughly a tenth held by the top ten. Time point meaning: newly diagnosed GD, antithyroid drugs for less than 3 months. The TCR library was made from RNA that had been extracted from PBMCs in TRIzol. These data also formed part of another study, on T cells in Graves' hyperthyroidism and ophthalmopathy. From that report: Researchers ran a first-round RT-PCR on the TCR CDR3 using the HTBI primer set.

This rearrangement joins TRBV7-9 to TRBJ2-5; D possibly corresponds to TRBD2 (5 bases). Source: peripheral blood mononuclear cells (PBMCs), taken at new diagnosis, from a patient treated with antithyroid drugs. This receptor was taken from a man aged 25 to 45 with Graves disease. CDR3 DNA sequence: TGTGCCAGCAGCGTAGGGAGATCCCCAGAGACCCAGTACTTC. Translation: CASSVGRSPETQYF. Full variable domain (remainder filled in from reference TRBV7-9 and TRBJ2-5): DTGVSQNPRHKITKRGQNVTFRCDPISEHNRLYWYRQTLGQGPEFLTYFQNEAQLEKSRLLSDRFSAERPKGSFSTLEIQRTEQGDSAMYLCASSVGRSPETQYFGPGTRLLVL.